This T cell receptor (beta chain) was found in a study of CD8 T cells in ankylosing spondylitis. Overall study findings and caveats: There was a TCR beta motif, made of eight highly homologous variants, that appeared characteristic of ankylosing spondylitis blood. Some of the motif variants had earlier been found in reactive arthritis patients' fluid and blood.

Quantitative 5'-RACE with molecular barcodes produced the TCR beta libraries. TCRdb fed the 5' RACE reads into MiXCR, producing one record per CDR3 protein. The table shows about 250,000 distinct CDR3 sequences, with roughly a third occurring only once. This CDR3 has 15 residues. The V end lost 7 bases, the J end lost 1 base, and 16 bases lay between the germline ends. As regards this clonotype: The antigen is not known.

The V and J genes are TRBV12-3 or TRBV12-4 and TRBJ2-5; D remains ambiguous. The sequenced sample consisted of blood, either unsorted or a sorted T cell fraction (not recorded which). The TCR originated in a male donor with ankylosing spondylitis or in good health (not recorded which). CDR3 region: CASTPPVGPQETQYF. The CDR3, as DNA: TGTGCCAGCACGCCCCCGGTGGGTCCCCAAGAGACCCAGTACTTC.